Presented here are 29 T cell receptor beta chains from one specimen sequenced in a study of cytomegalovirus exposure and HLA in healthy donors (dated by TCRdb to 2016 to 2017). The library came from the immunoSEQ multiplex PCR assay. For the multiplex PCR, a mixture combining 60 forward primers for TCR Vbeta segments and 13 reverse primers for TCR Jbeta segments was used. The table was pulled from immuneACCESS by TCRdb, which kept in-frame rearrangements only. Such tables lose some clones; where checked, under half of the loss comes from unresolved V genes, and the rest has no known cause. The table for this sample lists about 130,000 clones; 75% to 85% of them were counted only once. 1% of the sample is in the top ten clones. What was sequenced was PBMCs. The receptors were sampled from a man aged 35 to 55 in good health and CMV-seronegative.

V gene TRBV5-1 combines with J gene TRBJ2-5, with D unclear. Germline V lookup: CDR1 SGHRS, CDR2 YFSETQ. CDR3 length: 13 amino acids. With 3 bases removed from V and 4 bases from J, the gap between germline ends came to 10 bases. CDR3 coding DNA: TGCGCCAGCAGCTCTCACTTTGGAGAGACCCAGTACTTC. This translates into CASSSHFGETQYF.

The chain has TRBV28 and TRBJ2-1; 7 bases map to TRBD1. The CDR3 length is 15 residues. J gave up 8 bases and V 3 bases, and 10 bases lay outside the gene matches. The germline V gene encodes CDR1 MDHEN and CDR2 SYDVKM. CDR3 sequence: CASSFTTGWVDEQFF. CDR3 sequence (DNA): TGTGCCAGCAGTTTCACGACAGGGTGGGTCGATGAGCAGTTCTTC. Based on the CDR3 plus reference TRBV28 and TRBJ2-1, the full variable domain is DVKVTQSSRYLVKRTGEKVFLECVQDMDHENMFWYRQDPGLGLRLIYFSYDVKMKEKGDIPEGYSVSREKKERFSLILESASTNQTSMYLCASSFTTGWVDEQFFGPGTRLTVL.

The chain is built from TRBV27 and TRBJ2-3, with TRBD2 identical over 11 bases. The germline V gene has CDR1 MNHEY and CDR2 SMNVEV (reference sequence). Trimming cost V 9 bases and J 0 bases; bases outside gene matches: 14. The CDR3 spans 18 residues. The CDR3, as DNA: TGTGCCAGGGTCCCGGGACTAGCGGACAAACCTAGCACAGATACGCAGTATTTT. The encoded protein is CARVPGLADKPSTDTQYF.

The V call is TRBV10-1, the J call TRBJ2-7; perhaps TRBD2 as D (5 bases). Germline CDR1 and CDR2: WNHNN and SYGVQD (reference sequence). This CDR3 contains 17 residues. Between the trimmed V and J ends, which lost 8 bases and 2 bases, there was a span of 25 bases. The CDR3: CASGRAVLPHVPYEQYF. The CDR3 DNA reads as TGCGCCAGCGGGCGGGCAGTCCTCCCCCACGTGCCCTACGAGCAGTACTTC.

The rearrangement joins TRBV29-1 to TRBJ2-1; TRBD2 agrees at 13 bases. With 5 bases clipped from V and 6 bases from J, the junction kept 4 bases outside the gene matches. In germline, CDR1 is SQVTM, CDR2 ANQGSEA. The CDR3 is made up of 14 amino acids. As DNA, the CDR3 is TGCAGCGTTACCCGACTAGCGGGAGGCAATGAGCAGTTCTTC. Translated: CSVTRLAGGNEQFF.

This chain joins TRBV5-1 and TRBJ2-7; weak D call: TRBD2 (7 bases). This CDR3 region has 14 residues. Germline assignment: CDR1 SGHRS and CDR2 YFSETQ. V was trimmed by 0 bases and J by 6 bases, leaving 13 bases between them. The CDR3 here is CASSLGGGQGEQYF. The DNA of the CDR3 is TGCGCCAGCAGCTTGGGGGGGGGCCAAGGCGAGCAGTACTTC.

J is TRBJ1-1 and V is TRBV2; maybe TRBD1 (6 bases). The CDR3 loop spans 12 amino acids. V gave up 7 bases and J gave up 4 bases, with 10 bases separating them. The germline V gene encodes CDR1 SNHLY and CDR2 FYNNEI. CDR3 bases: TGTGCCAGCAAAGGGGGAATCACTGAAGCTTTCTTT. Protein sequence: CASKGGITEAFF.

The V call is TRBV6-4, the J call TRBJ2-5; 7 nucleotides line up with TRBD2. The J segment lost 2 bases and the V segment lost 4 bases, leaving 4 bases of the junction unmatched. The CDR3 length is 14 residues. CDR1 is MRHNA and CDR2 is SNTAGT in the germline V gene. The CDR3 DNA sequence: TGTGCCAGCAGTGTCTCTAGCGGACAAGAGACCCAGTACTTC. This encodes CASSVSSGQETQYF.

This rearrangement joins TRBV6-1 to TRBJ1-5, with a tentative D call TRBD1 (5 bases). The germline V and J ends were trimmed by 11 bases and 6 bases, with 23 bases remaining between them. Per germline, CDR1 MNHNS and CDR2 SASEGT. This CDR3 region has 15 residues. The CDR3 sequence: CASARGYPLGQPQHF. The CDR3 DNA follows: TGTGCCTCCGCCCGGGGGTATCCCCTGGGTCAGCCCCAGCATTTT.

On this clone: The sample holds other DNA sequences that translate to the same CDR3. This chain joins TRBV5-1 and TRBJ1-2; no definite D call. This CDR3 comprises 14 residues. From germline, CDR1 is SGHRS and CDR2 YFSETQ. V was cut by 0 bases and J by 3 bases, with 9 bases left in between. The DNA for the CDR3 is TGCGCCAGCAGCTTGGCCGGGGAAGACTATGGCTACACCTTC. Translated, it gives CASSLAGEDYGYTF.

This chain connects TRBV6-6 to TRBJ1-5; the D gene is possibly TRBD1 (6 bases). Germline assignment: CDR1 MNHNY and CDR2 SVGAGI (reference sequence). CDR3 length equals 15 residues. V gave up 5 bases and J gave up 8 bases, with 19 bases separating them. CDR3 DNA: TGTGCCAGCAGTACTCACCGGGGGGGCCAGGAGCCCCAGCATTTT. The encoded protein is CASSTHRGGQEPQHF.

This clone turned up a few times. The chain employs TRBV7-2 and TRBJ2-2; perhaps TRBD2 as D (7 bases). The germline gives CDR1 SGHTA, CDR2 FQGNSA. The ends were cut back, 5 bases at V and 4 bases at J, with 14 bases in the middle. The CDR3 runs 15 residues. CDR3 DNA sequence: TGTGCCAGCAGCCCCTCGGGGGGCGGCACCGGGGAGCTGTTTTTT. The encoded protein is CASSPSGGGTGELFF.

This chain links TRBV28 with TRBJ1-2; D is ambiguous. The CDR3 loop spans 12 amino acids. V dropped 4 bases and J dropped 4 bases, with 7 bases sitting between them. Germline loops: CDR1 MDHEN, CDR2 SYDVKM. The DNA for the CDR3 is TGTGCCAGCAGTTCCACTCGCTATGGCTACACCTTC. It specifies CASSSTRYGYTF.

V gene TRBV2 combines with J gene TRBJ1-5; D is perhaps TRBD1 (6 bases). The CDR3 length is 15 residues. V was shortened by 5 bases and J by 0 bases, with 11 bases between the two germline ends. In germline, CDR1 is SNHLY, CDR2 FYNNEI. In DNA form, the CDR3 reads TGTGCCAGCAGTCCGGACAGCAATAGCAATCAGCCCCAGCATTTT. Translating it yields CASSPDSNSNQPQHF.

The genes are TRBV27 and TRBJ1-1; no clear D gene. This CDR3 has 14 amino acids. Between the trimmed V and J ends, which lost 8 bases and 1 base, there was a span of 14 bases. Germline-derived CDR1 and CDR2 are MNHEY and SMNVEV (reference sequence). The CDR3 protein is CASFGGRGNTEAFF. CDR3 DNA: TGTGCCAGCTTCGGAGGACGGGGGAACACTGAAGCTTTCTTT.

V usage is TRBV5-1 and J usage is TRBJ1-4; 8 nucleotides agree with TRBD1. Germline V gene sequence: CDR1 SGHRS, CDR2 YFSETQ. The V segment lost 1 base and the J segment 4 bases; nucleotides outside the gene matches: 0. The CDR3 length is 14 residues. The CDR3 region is CASSLTGGNEKLFF. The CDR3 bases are TGCGCCAGCAGCTTGACAGGGGGTAATGAAAAACTGTTTTTT. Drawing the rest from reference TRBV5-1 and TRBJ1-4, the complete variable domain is KAGVTQTPRYLIKTRGQQVTLSCSPISGHRSVSWYQQTPGQGLQFLFEYFSETQRNKGNFPGRFSGRQFSNSRSEMNVSTLELGDSALYLCASSLTGGNEKLFFGSGTQLSVL.

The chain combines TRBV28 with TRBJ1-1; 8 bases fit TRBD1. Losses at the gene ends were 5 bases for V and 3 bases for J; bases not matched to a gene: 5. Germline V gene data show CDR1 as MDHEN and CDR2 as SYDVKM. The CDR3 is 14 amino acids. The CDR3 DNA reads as TGTGCCAGCAGTGCAGGGGGCAGGGACACTGAAGCTTTCTTT. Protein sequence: CASSAGGRDTEAFF.

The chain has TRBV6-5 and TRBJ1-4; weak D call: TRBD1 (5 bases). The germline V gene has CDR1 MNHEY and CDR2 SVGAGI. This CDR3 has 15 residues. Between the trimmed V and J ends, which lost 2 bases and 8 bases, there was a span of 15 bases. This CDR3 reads CASSYAVPKGEKLFF. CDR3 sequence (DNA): TGTGCCAGCAGTTACGCAGTTCCAAAGGGGGAAAAACTGTTTTTT.

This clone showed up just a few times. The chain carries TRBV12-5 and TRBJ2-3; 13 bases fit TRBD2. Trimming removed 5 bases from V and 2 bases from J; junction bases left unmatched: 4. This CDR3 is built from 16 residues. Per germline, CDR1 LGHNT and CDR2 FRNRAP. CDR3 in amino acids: CASGTGTSGVTDTQYF. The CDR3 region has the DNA TGTGCTAGTGGTACTGGGACTAGCGGGGTCACAGATACGCAGTATTTT.

CDR3 nucleotide sequence: TGTGCCTGGAGTGTACAGGGGGGTCAGCCCCAGCATTTT. It specifies CAWSVQGGQPQHF. The chain carries TRBV30 and TRBJ1-5; 8 nucleotides line up with TRBD1. J was trimmed by 6 bases and V by 0 bases; bases with no gene match: 1. The CDR3 contains 13 residues. CDR1 and CDR2 from the germline V gene are GTSNPN and SVGIG (reference sequence).

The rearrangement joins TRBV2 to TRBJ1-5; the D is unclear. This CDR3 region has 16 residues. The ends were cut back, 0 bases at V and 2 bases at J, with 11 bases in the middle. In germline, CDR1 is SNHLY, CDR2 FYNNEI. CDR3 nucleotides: TGTGCCAGCAGTGAAGCTTCGGGTGATGGCAATCAGCCCCAGCATTTT. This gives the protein CASSEASGDGNQPQHF.

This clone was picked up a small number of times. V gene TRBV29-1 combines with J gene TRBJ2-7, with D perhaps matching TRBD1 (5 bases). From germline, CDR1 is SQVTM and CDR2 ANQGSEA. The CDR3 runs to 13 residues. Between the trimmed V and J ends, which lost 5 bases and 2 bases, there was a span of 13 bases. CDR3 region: CSVKGIFTYEQYF. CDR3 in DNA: TGCAGCGTTAAGGGGATCTTTACCTACGAGCAGTACTTC.

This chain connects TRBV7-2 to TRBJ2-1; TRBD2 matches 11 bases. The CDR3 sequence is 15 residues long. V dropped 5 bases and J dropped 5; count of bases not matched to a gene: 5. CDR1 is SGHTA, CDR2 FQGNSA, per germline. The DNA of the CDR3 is TGTGCCAGCAGCCTATCGACTAGCGGGAACAATGAGCAGTTCTTC. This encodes CASSLSTSGNNEQFF.

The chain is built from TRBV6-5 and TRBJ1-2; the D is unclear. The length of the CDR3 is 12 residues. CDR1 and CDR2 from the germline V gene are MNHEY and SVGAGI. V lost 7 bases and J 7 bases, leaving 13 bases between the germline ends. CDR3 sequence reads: CASTEGSGGYTF. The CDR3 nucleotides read TGTGCCAGCACCGAGGGATCCGGTGGCTACACCTTC.

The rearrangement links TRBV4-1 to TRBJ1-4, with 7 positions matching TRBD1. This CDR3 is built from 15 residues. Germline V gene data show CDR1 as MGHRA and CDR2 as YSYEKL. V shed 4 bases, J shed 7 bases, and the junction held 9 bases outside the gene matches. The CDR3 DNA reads TGCGCCAGCAGCCCCACAGGGGATTGGGCTGAAAAACTGTTTTTT. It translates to CASSPTGDWAEKLFF.

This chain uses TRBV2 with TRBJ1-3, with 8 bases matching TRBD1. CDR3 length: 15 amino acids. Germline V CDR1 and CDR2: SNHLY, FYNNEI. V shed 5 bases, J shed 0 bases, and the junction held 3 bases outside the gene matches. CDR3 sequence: CASSRDRGSGNTIYF. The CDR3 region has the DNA TGTGCCAGCAGTAGAGACAGGGGCTCTGGAAACACCATATATTTT.

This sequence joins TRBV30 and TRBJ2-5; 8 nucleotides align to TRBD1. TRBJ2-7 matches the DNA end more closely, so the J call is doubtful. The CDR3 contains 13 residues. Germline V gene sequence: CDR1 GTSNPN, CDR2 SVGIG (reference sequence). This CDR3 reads CAWSRQGMYEQYF. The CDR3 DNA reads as TGTGCCTGGAGTAGACAGGGGATGTACGAGCAGTACTTC.

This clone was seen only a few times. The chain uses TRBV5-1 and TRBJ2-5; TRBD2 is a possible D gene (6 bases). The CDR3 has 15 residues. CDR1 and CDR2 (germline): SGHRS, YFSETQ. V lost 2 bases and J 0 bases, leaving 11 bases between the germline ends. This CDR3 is CASSFGAGHQETQYF. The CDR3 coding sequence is TGCGCCAGCAGCTTTGGGGCGGGGCACCAAGAGACCCAGTACTTC.

CDR3 region: CAWSFTGNEQFF. In DNA form, the CDR3 reads TGTGCCTGGAGTTTTACAGGGAATGAGCAGTTCTTC. The chain joins TRBV30 to TRBJ2-1; D perhaps matches TRBD1 (6 bases). V gave up 2 bases and J gave up 7 bases, with 9 bases separating them. The CDR3 covers 12 residues. CDR1 GTSNPN and CDR2 SVGIG come from the germline V gene (reference sequence).